These 13 T cell receptor beta chains were all obtained from the same sample, sequenced in a study of cytomegalovirus exposure and HLA in healthy donors. Primers: 60 Vbeta forward and 13 Jbeta reverse. Profiling relied on immunoSEQ multiplex PCR, and the TCRdb table lists in-frame clones only, not all of them. Among about 160,000 clones listed, 70% to 85% were seen once. Sequenced input: PBMCs. These receptors all come from a young man in good health and CMV-seropositive.

The rearrangement joins TRBV4-1 to TRBJ1-1; D is unresolved. V lost 1 base and J 1 base, leaving 4 bases between the germline ends. CDR1 and CDR2 (germline): MGHRA, YSYEKL. The CDR3 has 13 residues. CDR3 in amino acids: CASSQVKNTEAFF. CDR3 in DNA: TGCGCCAGCAGCCAAGTAAAGAACACTGAAGCTTTCTTT.

This clone was seen just once. The rearrangement links TRBV6-1 to TRBJ1-1, with D hard to call. This CDR3 spans 13 amino acids. Germline lookup yields CDR1 MNHNS and CDR2 SASEGT. Trimming left V 2 bases short and J 3 bases short, with 7 bases between. The CDR3 region has the DNA TGTGCCAGCAGTGAATGGCGGGACACTGAAGCTTTCTTT. This translates into CASSEWRDTEAFF.

As regards this clone: This sample includes further DNA sequences coding for the same CDR3. V and J are TRBV5-1 and TRBJ2-5; D perhaps matches TRBD2 (5 bases). V gave up 1 base and J gave up 2 bases, with 9 bases separating them. In germline, CDR1 is SGHRS, CDR2 YFSETQ. The CDR3 has 14 amino acids. The CDR3 is CASSLSGNQETQYF. CDR3 DNA sequence: TGCGCCAGCAGCTTGAGCGGTAATCAAGAGACCCAGTACTTC.

In this sample, this clone turned up a few times. The V call is TRBV11-2, the J call TRBJ1-1, with 9 bases lining up with TRBD1. This CDR3 has 15 residues. Trimming at V came to 5 bases and at J to 5 bases, leaving 9 bases not matched to a gene. Germline V lookup: CDR1 SGHAT, CDR2 FQNNGV. The CDR3, as DNA: TGTGCCAGCAGCCCAGACAGGACAGGGGTTACTGAAGCTTTCTTT. Translating gives CASSPDRTGVTEAFF.

The chain joins TRBV30 to TRBJ2-5; TRBD2 matches at 15 bases. J gave up 5 bases and V 8 bases, and 15 bases lay outside the gene matches. CDR1 is GTSNPN and CDR2 is SVGIG in the germline V gene (reference sequence). The length of the CDR3 is 17 residues. This CDR3 reads CAGVIPGLAGGWETQYF. The CDR3 DNA sequence: TGTGCCGGGGTCATCCCAGGACTAGCGGGGGGGTGGGAGACCCAGTACTTC.

The chain joins TRBV7-9 to TRBJ1-4; weak D call: TRBD1 (6 bases). CDR3 length: 18 amino acids. Per germline, CDR1 SEHNR and CDR2 FQNEAQ (reference sequence). V shed 6 bases and J shed 4 bases, with 24 bases lying between them. The CDR3 protein is CASRRFLGQSFDNEKLFF. The CDR3 DNA sequence: TGTGCCAGCAGGCGTTTCTTAGGACAGTCGTTTGATAATGAAAAACTGTTTTTT.

With regard to this clone: This specimen includes other DNA sequences encoding the same CDR3. The chain combines TRBV2 with TRBJ1-1; 7 nucleotides align to TRBD1. The CDR3 loop spans 14 amino acids. The V and J ends lost 4 bases and 4 bases, in that order; junction bases with no gene match: 6. CDR1 and CDR2 (germline): SNHLY, FYNNEI. For the CDR3, the DNA is TGTGCCAGCAGTGTTATACAGGGGACCACTGAAGCTTTCTTT. Protein sequence: CASSVIQGTTEAFF.

The V gene is TRBV2, the J gene TRBJ2-5; no clear D gene. The V gene's germline CDR1 is SNHLY and CDR2 FYNNEI. The CDR3 is made up of 13 amino acids. V gave up 6 bases and J gave up 0 bases, with 8 bases separating them. The CDR3 sequence: CASRSGYQETQYF. The CDR3 bases are TGTGCCAGCAGGTCAGGATACCAAGAGACCCAGTACTTC.

The V gene is TRBV6-7, the J gene TRBJ2-7, with TRBD1 matching 11 bases. TRBV6-7 is assigned to the ORF class and has an uncertain function. With 5 bases clipped from V and 7 bases from J, the junction kept 13 bases outside the gene matches. This CDR3 region has 16 residues. The CDR3 region is CASSIEWTGGAGEQYF. In DNA form, the CDR3 reads TGTGCCAGCAGTATTGAATGGACAGGGGGCGCCGGGGAGCAGTACTTC.

The V and J genes are TRBV14 and TRBJ2-2; 11 positions agree with TRBD1. CDR3 length equals 16 residues. Germline values: CDR1 SGHDN, CDR2 FVKESK. V shed 2 bases and J 6 bases; nucleotides not matched to a gene: 5. The CDR3 DNA is TGTGCCAGCAGCCAAAGGACAGGGGGCGCTTCCGGGGAGCTGTTTTTT. This gives the protein CASSQRTGGASGELFF. The full variable domain, completed using reference TRBV14 and TRBJ2-2, is EAGVTQFPSHSVIEKGQTVTLRCDPISGHDNLYWYRRVMGKEIKFLLHFVKESKQDESGMPNNRFLAERTGGTYSTLKVQPAELEDSGVYFCASSQRTGGASGELFFGEGSRLTVL.

This chain joins TRBV4-3 and TRBJ1-6; no reliable D call. CDR3 length equals 14 residues. Germline V gene sequence: CDR1 LGHNA, CDR2 YSLEER. Trimming shortened V by 1 base and J by 3 bases, and 4 bases separated the two germline ends. The CDR3 region has the DNA TGCGCCAGCAGCCAAGGACTCTATAATTCACCCCTCCACTTT. Residues: CASSQGLYNSPLHF.

The chain has TRBV4-3 and TRBJ2-7; tentatively, D is TRBD2 (5 bases). V was shortened by 2 bases and J by 3 bases, with 8 bases between the two germline ends. Germline CDR1 LGHNA, CDR2 YSLEER. The CDR3 contains 13 residues. The DNA for the CDR3 is TGCGCCAGCAGCCAAACGAGGGTCTACGAGCAGTACTTC. Amino acid sequence: CASSQTRVYEQYF.

The chain links TRBV21-1 to TRBJ1-2; TRBD1 is taken as the D call from the table, unchecked against the DNA. TRBV21-1 is a listed pseudogene. There are 15 residues in the CDR3. CDR3 in DNA: TGTGCCAGCAGTACTACAGGCACAGCCGGTTGGGGCTACACCTTC. Protein sequence: CASSTTGTAGWGYTF.